The text below deals with one T cell receptor beta chain. Its antigen is as yet unknown. This specimen comes from a study of T-cell memory formation after mild COVID-19. As for the study in general: Clustering of TCRs was largely donor specific.

Trimming took 7 bases from V and 6 from J; bases not matched to a gene: 8. Germline assignment: CDR1 SEHNR and CDR2 FQNEAQ (reference sequence). The CDR3 is made up of 13 amino acids. General study points: Clones that contracted from day 15 to 85 were balanced CD4/CD8, while later expanders leaned CD4+. Those CD4+ clones that contracted were mainly in CM and EM (CD8+ ones in EMRA).

cDNA libraries for TCR alpha and TCR beta, carrying sample barcodes and UMIs, came from 5'RACE with constant-segment primers. TCRdb independently ran MiXCR on the 5' RACE reads; one entry per CDR3 protein. The sample lists around 340,000 distinct CDR3 sequences; 14% were seen once. This TCR was recovered from a man younger than 30 who had mild COVID-19 (a few samples of this study predate the infection). Cell type and time point are not known. What was sequenced was PBMCs or a T cell subset sorted from them (not recorded which). This sequence joins TRBV7-9 and TRBJ1-1, with TRBD1 identical over 7 bases. Here the CDR3 DNA reads TGTGCCAGCACCTCGACAGGGCTGTCTGAAGCTTTCTTT. It is translated as CASTSTGLSEAFF.